Listed here are 5 T cell receptor beta chains from one sample, sequenced in a study of OX40 agonist ivuxolimab in advanced cancers. Sequencing used immunoSEQ multiplex PCR; TCRdb keeps in-frame clones, though not all of them. The sample holds tens of thousands of clones, about four fifths seen once. The sample here was CD4+ or CD8+ T cells sorted from blood, taken in a trial of the OX40 agonist ivuxolimab. Receptor source: an adult with an advanced solid tumor such as melanoma, head and neck, liver or kidney cancer.

This chain uses TRBV5-1 with TRBJ2-3; TRBD2 is a possible D gene (5 bases). The CDR3 contains 18 residues. Germline CDR1 reads SGHRS; CDR2 reads YFSETQ. Trimming took 1 base from V and 0 from J, leaving 18 bases between them. CDR3 residues: CASSLFLAHPSSTDTQYF. The CDR3 DNA follows: TGCGCCAGCAGCTTGTTCCTAGCTCACCCTTCTAGCACAGATACGCAGTATTTT.

The J gene is TRBJ2-1, the V gene TRBV2, with D tentatively TRBD1 (5 bases). Germline loops: CDR1 SNHLY, CDR2 FYNNEI. The V end was cut by 5 bases, the J end by 9 bases, with 11 bases between. The CDR3 spans 12 residues. DNA of the CDR3: TGTGCCAGCAGTATCAGGGTGAGTGAGCAGTTCTTC. This gives the protein CASSIRVSEQFF.

V usage is TRBV5-6 and J usage is TRBJ1-2; no definite D call. Looked up from germline, CDR1 is SGHDT and CDR2 is YYEEEE. Deletions cut 1 base from V and 5 bases from J, with 12 bases between. CDR3 length equals 14 residues. CDR3 in DNA: TGTGCCAGCAGCTTGAATCCCAAGTCGTATGGCTACACCTTC. Translated: CASSLNPKSYGYTF. Drawing the rest from reference TRBV5-6 and TRBJ1-2, the complete variable domain is DAGVTQSPTHLIKTRGQQVTLRCSPKSGHDTVSWYQQALGQGPQFIFQYYEEEERQRGNFPDRFSGHQFPNYSSELNVNALLLGDSALYLCASSLNPKSYGYTFGSGTRLTVV.

This rearrangement joins TRBV6-4 to TRBJ1-1; the match to TRBD1 covers 9 bases. Germline values: CDR1 MRHNA, CDR2 SNTAGT. The junction had 1 base not matched to a gene; V was cut back by 0 bases and J by 5 bases. The CDR3 extends over 14 amino acids. The CDR3 DNA follows: TGTGCCAGCAGTGACTCGGACAGGGGTACTGAAGCTTTCTTT. Translation gives CASSDSDRGTEAFF.

This clone was detected a few times. The J gene is TRBJ2-3, the V gene TRBV6-4, with 7 bases fitting TRBD1. Germline trimming cut 2 bases from V and 2 bases from J; bases unmatched to any gene: 4. Germline V gene data show CDR1 as MRHNA and CDR2 as SNTAGT. The CDR3 runs 15 residues. CDR3 amino acids: CASSDKTGDTDTQYF. The CDR3 DNA follows: TGTGCCAGCAGTGACAAAACAGGGGACACAGATACGCAGTATTTT.